This T cell receptor (beta chain) was sequenced for a study of patients and donors after allogeneic stem cell transplantation. CDR1 SGHDT and CDR2 YYEEEE come from the germline V gene. The CDR3 runs to 14 residues. The ends lost 1 base at V and 5 bases at J; junction bases unmatched: 2. Via MiXCR, TCRdb re-called the RT-PCR reads, giving one row per CDR3 protein. The table shows just over 55,000 distinct CDR3 sequences, with about an eighth occurring only once. This TCR was sampled from a human donor who was either an allogeneic HSCT recipient or a stem cell or donor lymphocyte infusion donor (not recorded which). It is not recorded whose cells these are; they may come from a transplant donor. Sequenced input: blood, either unsorted or a sorted T cell fraction (not recorded which). The genes are TRBV5-6 and TRBJ1-5; 8 bases line up with TRBD1. The CDR3 sequence is CASSLSGGDQPQHF. CDR3 coding DNA: TGTGCCAGCAGCTTGTCAGGGGGCGATCAGCCCCAGCATTTT.